The T cell receptor (beta chain) under discussion was sequenced for a study of Ad26.COV2.S vaccination and SARS-CoV-2 variants. Study-wide background: Dosing was one shot or two shots 56 days apart.

The CDR3 contains 18 residues. V dropped 5 bases and J dropped 1; count of bases not matched to a gene: 10. Germline lookup yields CDR1 SGHTA and CDR2 FQGNSA. With regard to this clone: Its specificity is not known.

The table came from immunoSEQ multiplex PCR; TCRdb's copy has only in-frame clones and leaves some out. This sample has some 390,000 clones, with roughly nine tenths found just once. Regarding the study as a whole: Analyses that measured TCR breadth and depth may have underestimated total T cell responses. Researchers reported similar non-spike TCR breadth in vaccine and placebo recipients. Among vaccine recipients, spike-specific TCR breadth exceeded that of placebo recipients.

Treatment given: around 19 received Ad26.COV2.S at low or high dose, single or two shots; a few received placebo; per-sample allocation not given. The study sampled participants on day 63 after the first vaccine or placebo injection. The chain joins TRBV7-2 to TRBJ2-2; 10 nucleotides line up with TRBD1. The starting material was peripheral blood, obtained in a trial of Ad26.COV2.S vaccine versus placebo. The receptor comes from a person aged 18-60 years who received the Ad26.COV2.S COVID-19 vaccine or a placebo. The DNA for the CDR3 is TGTGCCAGCAGCCTAACCCGGGACAGGGGTCTGAACACCGGGGAGCTGTTTTTT. Protein: CASSLTRDRGLNTGELFF. Full variable domain (rest looked up from reference TRBV7-2 and TRBJ2-2): GAGVSQSPSNKVTEKGKDVELRCDPISGHTALYWYRQSLGQGLEFLIYFQGNSAPDKSGLPSDRFSAERTGGSVSTLTIQRTQQEDSAVYLCASSLTRDRGLNTGELFFGEGSRLTVL.